A single sample is the source of the 10 T cell receptor beta chains below, sequenced in a study of cytomegalovirus exposure and HLA in healthy donors. The protocol was immunoSEQ multiplex PCR, while the TCRdb copy is restricted to in-frame clones and leaves out a portion. Of about 73,000 clones detected, approximately 90% appear once; the ten largest clones hold 3.5% to 4%. Sequenced sample: PBMCs. The receptors shown here come from a woman under 30 in good health and CMV-seropositive.

This chain connects TRBV5-1 to TRBJ2-1, with 10 bases matching TRBD2. This CDR3 is 15 amino acids long. The junction had 1 base not matched to a gene; V was cut back by 4 bases and J by 0 bases. Germline V lookup: CDR1 SGHRS, CDR2 YFSETQ. This chain's CDR3 is CASSLAGVSYNEQFF. CDR3 sequence (DNA): TGCGCCAGCAGCCTAGCGGGAGTCTCCTACAATGAGCAGTTCTTC.

CDR3 residues: CASSQGLAGGLSTDTQYF. The DNA of the CDR3 is TGTGCCAGCAGCCAGGGACTAGCGGGGGGCCTTAGCACAGATACGCAGTATTTT. This chain connects TRBV7-8 to TRBJ2-3; 15 bases are shared with TRBD2. V gave up 5 bases and J gave up 0 bases; unmatched junction bases: 6. Germline-derived CDR1 and CDR2 are SGHVS and FQNEAQ. The CDR3 length is 18 residues.

The chain recombines TRBV30 with TRBJ2-2, with 10 bases aligning to TRBD1. Trimming removed 8 bases from V and 7 bases from J; junction bases left unmatched: 13. Germline V lookup: CDR1 GTSNPN, CDR2 SVGIG (reference sequence). The CDR3 totals 15 residues. The CDR3 is CAGTGGTGVIGELFF. The CDR3 DNA reads as TGTGCCGGAACTGGGGGGACAGGGGTCATCGGGGAGCTGTTTTTT. Looking up the rest from reference TRBV30 and TRBJ2-2 gives the full variable domain: SQTIHQWPATLVQPVGSPLSLECTVEGTSNPNLYWYRQAAGRGLQLLFYSVGIGQISSEVPQNLSASRPQDRQFILSSKKLLLSDSGFYLCAGTGGTGVIGELFFGEGSRLTVL.

CDR3 amino acids: CASSLALGQGVSGANVLTF. In DNA, the CDR3 is TGTGCCAGCAGCTTAGCATTAGGACAGGGGGTCTCTGGGGCCAACGTCCTGACTTTC. The chain carries TRBV7-6 and TRBJ2-6; 10 positions match TRBD1. CDR3 length equals 19 residues. Losses at the gene ends were 0 bases for V and 0 bases for J; bases not matched to a gene: 5. CDR1 and CDR2 (germline): SGHVS, FNYEAQ.

The V call is TRBV2, the J call TRBJ1-4; 10 nucleotides line up with TRBD1. This CDR3 comprises 15 residues. J was trimmed by 3 bases and V by 6 bases; bases with no gene match: 4. Per the germline V gene, CDR1 is SNHLY and CDR2 is FYNNEI. CDR3 residues: CASSGTGAPNEKLFF. Written as DNA, the CDR3 is TGTGCCAGCAGCGGGACAGGGGCCCCTAATGAAAAACTGTTTTTT.

The gene calls are TRBV7-9 and TRBJ2-5; 9 bases align to TRBD2. The length of the CDR3 is 17 residues. Trimming at V came to 3 bases and at J to 9 bases, leaving 17 bases not matched to a gene. Germline V CDR1 and CDR2: SEHNR, FQNEAQ (reference sequence). The CDR3 DNA reads as TGTGCCAGCAGCTTCCTAGCGGGGTCTCTTTTGGTTGGGGCCCAGTACTTC. Translation gives CASSFLAGSLLVGAQYF.

The rearrangement joins TRBV4-2 to TRBJ2-3, with 9 bases aligning to TRBD2. V gave up 0 bases and J gave up 5 bases; unmatched junction bases: 9. This CDR3 has 17 residues. CDR1 and CDR2 from the germline V gene are LGHNA and YNFKEQ. In DNA, the CDR3 is TGTGCCAGCAGCCAAGATCCCGCGGGGGGGCCCCTAGATACGCAGTATTTT. Protein product: CASSQDPAGGPLDTQYF.

The rearrangement joins TRBV10-1 to TRBJ2-5, with 14 bases aligning to TRBD2. Per germline, CDR1 WNHNN and CDR2 SYGVQD (reference sequence). The CDR3 is made up of 15 amino acids. After removal of 2 bases from V and 4 bases from J, the junction contained 0 bases not matched to a gene. The DNA of the CDR3 is TGCGCCAGCAGTGAGGGGACTAGCGGGAGAGAGACCCAGTACTTC. The encoded protein is CASSEGTSGRETQYF.

J is TRBJ2-1 and V is TRBV27; 9 nucleotides match TRBD2. After removal of 6 bases from V and 10 bases from J, the junction contained 4 bases not matched to a gene. The CDR3 runs to 12 residues. Germline CDR1 is MNHEY and CDR2 is SMNVEV (reference sequence). DNA of the CDR3: TGTGCCAGCAGGGCGGGGGGGCTCGAGCAGTTCTTC. Translation: CASRAGGLEQFF.

The CDR3 DNA sequence: TGTGCCAGCAGTGACGGCGGGAGAATCTCGGATGAGCAGTTCTTC. This codes for CASSDGGRISDEQFF. The rearrangement uses TRBV2 and TRBJ2-1; 7 nucleotides match TRBD2. With V trimmed by 3 bases and J by 8 bases, 10 bases remained unmatched. Germline CDR1 and CDR2: SNHLY and FYNNEI. CDR3 length: 15 amino acids.